The 15 T cell receptor beta chains below come from one sample, sequenced in a study of beta chain features in type 1 diabetes. Expressed TCRB transcripts were sequenced, since all the RNA that had been isolated was reverse transcribed. The assay was immunoSEQ multiplex PCR, and TCRdb's table has in-frame clones only and misses some. The sample has about 900,000 clones; under 20% are singletons. The sample consisted of naive CD4+ T cells from blood. The receptor set was obtained from a woman aged 18-35 years in good health.

This clone has just a few counts. The chain is built from TRBV5-4 and TRBJ2-3; maybe TRBD1 (5 bases). The CDR3 is made up of 14 amino acids. Trimming removed 4 bases from V and 3 bases from J, with 12 bases in between. Germline V lookup: CDR1 SGHNT, CDR2 YYREEE (reference sequence). DNA of the CDR3: TGTGCCAGCAGCCCGAGCCAGGGAACAGATACGCAGTATTTT. Protein: CASSPSQGTDTQYF.

The chain uses TRBV18 and TRBJ1-1; the D gene is possibly TRBD1 (5 bases). The CDR3 has 14 residues. V lost 2 bases and J 8 bases, leaving 15 bases between the germline ends. Germline V lookup: CDR1 KGHSH, CDR2 LQKENI. CDR3 nucleotides: TGTGCCAGCTCACCAAATGGCGGGGGTACGGAAGCTTTCTTT. Encoded protein: CASSPNGGGTEAFF. The complete variable domain, with remaining parts taken from reference TRBV18 and TRBJ1-1, reads NAGVMQNPRHLVRRRGQEARLRCSPMKGHSHVYWYRQLPEEGLKFMVYLQKENIIDESGMPKERFSAEFPKEGPSILRIQQVVRGDSAAYFCASSPNGGGTEAFFGQGTRLTVV.

This clone was recorded only once. V usage is TRBV15 and J usage is TRBJ2-5; D ambiguous. The germline gives CDR1 LNHNV, CDR2 YYDKDF (reference sequence). This CDR3 has 13 amino acids. Trimming shortened V by 0 bases and J by 4 bases, and 6 bases separated the two germline ends. For the CDR3, the DNA is TGTGCCACCAGCAGAGATCGGTTAGAGACCCAGTACTTC. Translation gives CATSRDRLETQYF. Using reference TRBV15 and TRBJ2-5 for the parts outside the CDR3, the full variable domain is DAMVIQNPRYQVTQFGKPVTLSCSQTLNHNVMYWYQQKSSQAPKLLFHYYDKDFNNEADTPDNFQSRRPNTSFCFLDIRSPGLGDTAMYLCATSRDRLETQYFGPGTRLLVL.

The genes are TRBV7-2 and TRBJ2-5, with 11 positions matching TRBD2. The CDR3 has 14 amino acids. The germline gives CDR1 SGHTA, CDR2 FQGNSA. The junction had 2 bases not matched to a gene; V was cut back by 5 bases and J by 3 bases. CDR3 DNA sequence: TGTGCCAGCAGCACGGGACTAGCGGAAGAGACCCAGTACTTC. Protein sequence: CASSTGLAEETQYF.

In its sample, this clone was seen a few times. The gene calls are TRBV4-2 and TRBJ2-1; TRBD2 aligns across 8 bases. V shed 0 bases and J 5 bases; nucleotides not matched to a gene: 6. The germline V gene encodes CDR1 LGHNA and CDR2 YNFKEQ. The CDR3 covers 16 residues. The CDR3 is CASSQDGGLGDNEQFF. DNA for the CDR3: TGTGCCAGCAGCCAAGACGGGGGACTAGGGGACAATGAGCAGTTCTTC.

The chain carries TRBV18 and TRBJ2-2, with 8 nucleotides matching TRBD2. The CDR3 is made up of 15 amino acids. CDR1 is KGHSH and CDR2 is LQKENI in the germline V gene. J lost 4 bases, V lost 3 bases, and 4 bases had no gene match. CDR3 nucleotide sequence: TGTGCCAGCTCACCCGAGCGGGAGTTCACCGGGGAGCTGTTTTTT. Amino acid sequence: CASSPEREFTGELFF.

V and J are TRBV9 and TRBJ2-2; no clear D gene. Germline V lookup: CDR1 SGDLS, CDR2 YYNGEE. The CDR3 has 15 residues. Trimming pared 0 bases from V and 2 bases from J, leaving 8 bases between. The CDR3: CASSVGNSNTGELFF. The CDR3 coding sequence is TGTGCCAGCAGCGTAGGGAACTCCAACACCGGGGAGCTGTTTTTT. Together with reference TRBV9 and TRBJ2-2, the CDR3 gives the full variable domain: DSGVTQTPKHLITATGQRVTLRCSPRSGDLSVYWYQQSLDQGLQFLIQYYNGEERAKGNILERFSAQQFPDLHSELNLSSLELGDSALYFCASSVGNSNTGELFFGEGSRLTVL.

The chain uses TRBV5-1 and TRBJ2-7, with no clear D. Deletions cut 0 bases from V and 3 bases from J, with 4 bases between. The CDR3 spans 12 residues. CDR1 is SGHRS and CDR2 is YFSETQ in the germline V gene. The CDR3 sequence is CASSLDHYEQYF. CDR3 coding DNA: TGCGCCAGCAGCTTGGACCACTACGAGCAGTACTTC.

The chain uses TRBV7-9 and TRBJ2-4; 8 positions match TRBD1. Germline CDR1 reads SEHNR; CDR2 reads FQNEAQ (reference sequence). The CDR3 runs 18 residues. The junction had 17 bases not matched to a gene; V was cut back by 4 bases and J by 6 bases. The CDR3 here is CASSYIHGQGNMGNIQYF. The CDR3, as DNA: TGTGCCAGCAGCTACATTCACGGACAGGGAAACATGGGAAACATTCAGTACTTC.

This clone was counted between two and nine times. The chain recombines TRBV9 with TRBJ2-7; no reliable D call. The V and J ends lost 3 bases and 6 bases respectively, with 19 bases between them. Germline CDR1 SGDLS, CDR2 YYNGEE. CDR3 length: 15 amino acids. The CDR3 bases are TGTGCCAGCAGCGAAGGATGGCTAGGATCGGGCGAGCAGTACTTC. It translates to CASSEGWLGSGEQYF.

This clone turned up a few times. Different DNA sequences within this sample yield the same CDR3. CDR3 sequence reads: CASSLGGTQYF. The CDR3 DNA sequence: TGTGCCAGCAGCTTAGGGGGCACGCAGTATTTT. The chain couples TRBV7-2 to TRBJ2-3, with D possibly matching TRBD1 (5 bases). CDR1 and CDR2 (germline): SGHTA, FQGNSA. Trimming cost V 1 base and J 9 bases, with 5 bases left between them. This CDR3 is 11 amino acids long. Looking up the rest from reference TRBV7-2 and TRBJ2-3 gives the full variable domain: GAGVSQSPSNKVTEKGKDVELRCDPISGHTALYWYRQSLGQGLEFLIYFQGNSAPDKSGLPSDRFSAERTGGSVSTLTIQRTQQEDSAVYLCASSLGGTQYFGPGTRLTVL.

This clone was found a few times. CDR3 amino acids: CASSPGPAGIDTQYF. The CDR3 DNA sequence: TGTGCCAGCAGCCCGGGCCCAGCGGGAATAGATACGCAGTATTTT. V usage is TRBV5-4 and J usage is TRBJ2-3, with 7 bases identical to TRBD2. There are 15 residues in the CDR3. With 4 bases clipped from V and 5 bases from J, the junction kept 10 bases outside the gene matches. Germline CDR1 SGHNT, CDR2 YYREEE (reference sequence).

This clone was seen a few times. The chain is built from TRBV7-8 and TRBJ2-1, with 7 bases matching TRBD1. Germline lookup yields CDR1 SGHVS and CDR2 FQNEAQ. The ends lost 2 bases at V and 7 bases at J; junction bases unmatched: 8. The CDR3 spans 15 residues. The CDR3 protein is CASSLRQGSNNEQFF. The CDR3 nucleotides read TGTGCCAGCAGCTTAAGACAGGGAAGCAATAATGAGCAGTTCTTC.

This clone occurred a few times. The CDR3 sequence is CASSAPLDSTGELFF. CDR3 nucleotides: TGTGCCAGCAGCGCTCCCCTGGACAGCACCGGGGAGCTGTTTTTT. The gene calls are TRBV7-8 and TRBJ2-2; perhaps TRBD1 as D (6 bases). The CDR3 is 15 residues long. Trimming took 5 bases from V and 4 from J, leaving 14 bases between them. Germline loops: CDR1 SGHVS, CDR2 FQNEAQ. Filled out from reference TRBV7-8 and TRBJ2-2, the complete variable domain reads GAGVSQSPRYKVAKRGQDVALRCDPISGHVSLFWYQQALGQGPEFLTYFQNEAQLDKSGLPSDRFFAERPEGSVSTLKIQRTQQEDSAVYLCASSAPLDSTGELFFGEGSRLTVL.

CDR3 nucleotides: TGTGCCAGCAGTGAGAGGGGACACTTTCCGGGGGAGCTGTTTTTT. Its translation: CASSERGHFPGELFF. The chain combines TRBV6-1 with TRBJ2-2; D possibly corresponds to TRBD1 (6 bases). The germline V gene has CDR1 MNHNS and CDR2 SASEGT. Between the trimmed V and J ends, which lost 3 bases and 8 bases, there was a span of 16 bases. The CDR3 covers 15 residues.